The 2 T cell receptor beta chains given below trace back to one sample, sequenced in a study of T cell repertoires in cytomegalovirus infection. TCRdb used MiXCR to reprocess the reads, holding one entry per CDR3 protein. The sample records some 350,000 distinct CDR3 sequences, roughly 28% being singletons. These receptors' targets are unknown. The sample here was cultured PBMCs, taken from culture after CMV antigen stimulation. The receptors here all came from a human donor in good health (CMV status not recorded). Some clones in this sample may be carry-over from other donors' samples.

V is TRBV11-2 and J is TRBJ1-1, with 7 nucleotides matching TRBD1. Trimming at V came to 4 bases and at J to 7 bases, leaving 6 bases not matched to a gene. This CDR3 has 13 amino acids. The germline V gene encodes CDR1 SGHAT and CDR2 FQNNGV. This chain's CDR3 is CASSYTGVDEAFF. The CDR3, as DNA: TGTGCCAGCAGCTACACAGGGGTTGATGAAGCTTTCTTT.

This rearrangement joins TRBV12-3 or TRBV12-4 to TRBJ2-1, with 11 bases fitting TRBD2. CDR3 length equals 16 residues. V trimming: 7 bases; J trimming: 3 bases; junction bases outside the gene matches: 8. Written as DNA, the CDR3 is TGTGCCAGCACCTTGGGGACTAGCGGCAACTACAATGAGCAGTTCTTC. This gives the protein CASTLGTSGNYNEQFF.